The sequence of this T cell receptor (beta chain) was determined in a study of shared clonotypes between healthy human individuals. The wider study: Donor ages ranged 18 to 49 years: two women, a few men. Plates per donor: three CD4 naive, three CD4 memory, two CD8 naive, one CD8 memory.

The deep-level immunoSEQ assay was used. The data were produced by immunoSEQ multiplex PCR, yet TCRdb's version contains in-frame clones alone and is incomplete. The sample lists 1,400,000 or so clones, approximately 98.5% seen once, with approximately 0.38% in the top ten. Per germline, CDR1 SGHRS and CDR2 YFSETQ. V lost 4 bases, J lost 0 bases, and 7 bases lay in between. The CDR3 runs to 14 residues. Comments on this clone: Other DNA sequences in this sample translate to the same CDR3.

Material: naive CD4+ T cells sorted from blood. Subset meaning: CD45RA+ positively selected. The rearrangement uses TRBV5-1 and TRBJ1-4; D gene unclear. This TCR came from a man aged 30 to 39 in good health. CDR3 DNA sequence: TGCGCCAGCAGCCTTCAAGCAACTAATGAAAAACTGTTTTTT. Translating gives CASSLQATNEKLFF.